The clone carrying this TCR beta chain showed up many times. As yet, its antigen is unknown. The TCR library protocol was used to attach unique molecular identifiers. These identifiers were attached to individual cDNA molecules. TCRdb ran MiXCR on the 5' RACE reads and lists one entry per CDR3 protein. The sample records about 45,000 distinct CDR3 sequences, 10% to 15% being singletons. This entry is derived from a study of early T cells in non-severe SARS-CoV-2 infection. Overall study: Whole-blood bulk RNA, unsorted, was sequenced, and chains were unpaired. Study conclusions and caveats: Reliance on VDJdb matching favored anti-spike CD8 responses; private and CD4 specificities were missed.

The clonotype originates from an adult who was a healthcare worker with PCR-confirmed SARS-CoV-2 infection or an uninfected control (not recorded which). The sequenced material came from whole blood.

CDR3: CASSLTGTPYEQYF. CDR3 DNA sequence: TGTGCCAGCAGTCTCACAGGGACCCCCTACGAGCAGTACTTC. The V and J genes are TRBV28 and TRBJ2-7; a possible D gene is TRBD1 (6 bases). V lost 5 bases to trimming and J lost 2 bases, with 13 bases between them. Germline V lookup: CDR1 MDHEN, CDR2 SYDVKM. The CDR3 is 14 amino acids.